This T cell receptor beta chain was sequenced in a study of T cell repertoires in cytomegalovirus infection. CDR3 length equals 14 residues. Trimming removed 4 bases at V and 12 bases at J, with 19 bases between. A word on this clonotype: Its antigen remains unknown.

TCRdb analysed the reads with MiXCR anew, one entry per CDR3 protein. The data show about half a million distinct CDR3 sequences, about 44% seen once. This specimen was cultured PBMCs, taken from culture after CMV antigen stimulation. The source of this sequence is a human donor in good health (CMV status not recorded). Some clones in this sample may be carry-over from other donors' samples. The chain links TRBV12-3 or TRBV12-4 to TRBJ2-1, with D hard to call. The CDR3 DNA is TGTGCCAGCAGTTCGGAGTCGTACCTGAGCACGCAGTTCTTC. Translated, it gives CASSSESYLSTQFF.